This TCR beta chain was captured in a study of blood T cell repertoires in COVID-19. Overall study: Acute and convalescent COVID-19 specimens originated in the United States, Italy and Spain.

V was pared by 2 bases and J by 5 bases, with 15 bases between. The germline gives CDR1 KGHSH, CDR2 LQKENI. This CDR3 spans 15 amino acids. Generated by immunoSEQ multiplex PCR, the TCRdb table keeps only in-frame clones and is missing some. The table records roughly 320,000 clones, 80% to 90% of them present only once. The rearrangement uses TRBV18 and TRBJ1-1; no firm D call. The source of this sequence is a man aged 25-45 years who had recovered from COVID-19. What was sequenced was PBMCs or T cells enriched from blood (not recorded which). CDR3 DNA: TGTGCCAGCTCACCAGATCAGGCGGGTGAAACTGAAGCTTTCTTT. This encodes CASSPDQAGETEAFF.